The 3 T cell receptor beta chains listed next were all sequenced from one sample in a study of blood T cell repertoires in COVID-19. Sequenced by immunoSEQ multiplex PCR; TCRdb stores in-frame clones only, minus some. The table lists some 410,000 clones, 85% to 90% of them singletons. Sequencing used PBMCs or T cells enriched from blood (not recorded which). These receptors were collected from a woman in her twenties or thirties with acute COVID-19.

This chain uses TRBV24-1 with TRBJ2-7; 9 bases agree with TRBD1. Looked up from germline, CDR1 is KGHDR and CDR2 is SFDVKD. V shed 2 bases, J shed 2 bases, and the junction held 6 bases outside the gene matches. The CDR3 runs to 16 residues. The CDR3 nucleotides are TGTGCCACCAGTGATTCCGGGACAGGGAATCCCTACGAGCAGTACTTC. Translated, it gives CATSDSGTGNPYEQYF.

A word on this clone: The sample carries other DNA sequences with the same CDR3. This rearrangement joins TRBV6-4 to TRBJ1-1; D is perhaps TRBD1 (6 bases). CDR3 length: 12 residues. Germline V gives CDR1 MRHNA, CDR2 SNTAGT. Trimming stripped 2 bases from V and 6 bases from J, with 7 bases between. CDR3 loop: CASSDGGSEAFF. The CDR3 nucleotides are TGTGCCAGCAGTGACGGGGGCTCTGAAGCTTTCTTT.

This clone was picked up a small number of times. V is TRBV19 and J is TRBJ2-2; 8 bases match TRBD2. This CDR3 spans 15 amino acids. Germline V CDR1 and CDR2: LNHDA, SQIVND (reference sequence). After removal of 5 bases from V and 3 bases from J, the junction contained 5 bases not matched to a gene. The CDR3 sequence is CASSWTSRDTGELFF. CDR3 DNA: TGTGCCAGTAGTTGGACTAGCCGGGACACCGGGGAGCTGTTTTTT.